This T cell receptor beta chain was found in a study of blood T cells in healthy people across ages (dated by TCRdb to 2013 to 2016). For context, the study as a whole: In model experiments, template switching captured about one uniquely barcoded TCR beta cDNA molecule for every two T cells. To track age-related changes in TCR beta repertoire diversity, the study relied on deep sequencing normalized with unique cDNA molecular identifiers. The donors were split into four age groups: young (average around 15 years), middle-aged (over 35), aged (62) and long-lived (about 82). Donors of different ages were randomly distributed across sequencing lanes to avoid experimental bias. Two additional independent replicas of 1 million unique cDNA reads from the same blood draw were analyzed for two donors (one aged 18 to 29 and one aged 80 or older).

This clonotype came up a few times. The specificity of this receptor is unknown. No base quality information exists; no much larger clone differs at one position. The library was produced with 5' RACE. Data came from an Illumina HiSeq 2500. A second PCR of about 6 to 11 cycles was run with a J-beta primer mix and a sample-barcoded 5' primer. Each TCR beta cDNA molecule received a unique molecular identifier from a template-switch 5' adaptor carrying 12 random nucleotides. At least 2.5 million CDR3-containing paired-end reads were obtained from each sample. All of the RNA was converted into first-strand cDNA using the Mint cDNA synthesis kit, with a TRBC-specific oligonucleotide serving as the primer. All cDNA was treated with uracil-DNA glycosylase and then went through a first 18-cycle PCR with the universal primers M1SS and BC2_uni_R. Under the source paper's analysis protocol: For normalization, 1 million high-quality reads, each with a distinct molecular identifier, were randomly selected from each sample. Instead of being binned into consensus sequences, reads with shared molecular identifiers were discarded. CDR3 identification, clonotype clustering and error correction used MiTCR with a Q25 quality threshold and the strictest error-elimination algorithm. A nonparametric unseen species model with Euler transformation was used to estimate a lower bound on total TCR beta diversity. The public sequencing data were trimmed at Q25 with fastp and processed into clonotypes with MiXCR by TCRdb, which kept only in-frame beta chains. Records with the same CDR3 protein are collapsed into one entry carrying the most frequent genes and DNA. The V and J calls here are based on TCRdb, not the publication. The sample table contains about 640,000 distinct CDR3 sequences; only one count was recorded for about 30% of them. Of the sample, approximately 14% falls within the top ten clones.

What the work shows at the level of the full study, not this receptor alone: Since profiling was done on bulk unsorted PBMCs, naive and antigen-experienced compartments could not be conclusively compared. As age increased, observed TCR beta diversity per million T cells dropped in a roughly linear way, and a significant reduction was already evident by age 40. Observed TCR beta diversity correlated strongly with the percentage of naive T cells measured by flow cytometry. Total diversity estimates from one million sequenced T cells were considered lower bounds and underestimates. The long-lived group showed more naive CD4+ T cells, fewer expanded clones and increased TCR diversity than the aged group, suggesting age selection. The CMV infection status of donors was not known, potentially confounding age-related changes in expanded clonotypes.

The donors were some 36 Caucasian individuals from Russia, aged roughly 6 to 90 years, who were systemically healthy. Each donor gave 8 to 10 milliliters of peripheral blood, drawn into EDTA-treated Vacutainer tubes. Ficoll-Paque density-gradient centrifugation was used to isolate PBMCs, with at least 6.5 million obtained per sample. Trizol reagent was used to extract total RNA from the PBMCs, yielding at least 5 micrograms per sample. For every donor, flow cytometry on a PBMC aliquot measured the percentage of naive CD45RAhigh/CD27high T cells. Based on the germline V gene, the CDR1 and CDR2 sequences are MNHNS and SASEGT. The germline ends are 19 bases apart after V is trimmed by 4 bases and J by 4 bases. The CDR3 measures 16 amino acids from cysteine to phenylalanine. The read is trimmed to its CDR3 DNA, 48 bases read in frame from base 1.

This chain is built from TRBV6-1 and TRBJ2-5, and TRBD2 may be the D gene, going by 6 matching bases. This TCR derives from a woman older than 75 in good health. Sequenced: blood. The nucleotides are TGTGCCAGCAGTGGGAGTTCGGCGGGAATGGGAGAGACCCAGTACTTC. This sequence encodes CASSGSSAGMGETQYF.